This entry is about one T cell receptor beta chain. These data originate in a study of T cell changes during pregnancy in multiple sclerosis. Using immunoSEQ multiplex PCR, the repertoire was profiled, and TCRdb retains in-frame clones only, with some absent. The data contain just under 85,000 clones, approximately 91% of them singletons. Germline lookup yields CDR1 MDHEN and CDR2 SYDVKM. This CDR3 is 18 amino acids long. Germline trimming cut 3 bases from V and 9 bases from J; bases unmatched to any gene: 18. The receptor's source is a female donor with multiple sclerosis, enrolled in a pregnancy study. This rearrangement joins TRBV28 to TRBJ2-1; 9 nucleotides line up with TRBD2. The sequencing used peripheral blood, collected in the first trimester of pregnancy. The CDR3 DNA reads TGTGCCAGCAGTTTTAGGCAGATGGGCCCTAGCGGGAATGTTGAGCAGTTCTTC. Encoded protein: CASSFRQMGPSGNVEQFF.